This is a list of T cell receptor beta chains from one sample in a study of blood T cells in healthy people across ages. MiXCR was run by TCRdb on the 5' RACE reads, yielding one entry per CDR3 protein. This sample yields roughly 800,000 distinct CDR3 sequences, of which 25% are seen a single time; roughly a tenth belongs to the top ten. The same sample was also studied in work on T cells of mothers and their children.

Sequencing was performed on blood. The receptors shown here come from a boy younger than 18 in good health. CDR3s include the opening cysteine and the closing phenylalanine or tryptophan. D genes are given only for firm matches. Clone size appears in some rows only: once, few, many, or a class for an expanded clone.

D gene	V gene	clone size	J gene	CDR3 DNA	CDR3 protein
.	TRBV12-3/TRBV12-4	.	TRBJ2-5	TGTGCCAGCAGTCCACGGGACGGAGGAGAGACCCAGTACTTC	CASSPRDGGETQYF
.	TRBV29-1	few	TRBJ2-2	TGCAGCGTTGACGTGGGGTTCAACACCGGGGAGCTGTTTTTT	CSVDVGFNTGELFF
.	TRBV4-1	.	TRBJ2-1	TGCGCCAGCAGCCAAGAAGTCGGCACGGGGTTAAGCAACGAGCAGTTCTTC	CASSQEVGTGLSNEQFF
TRBD1	TRBV29-1	.	TRBJ2-1	TGCAGCGTTGCTAGGGACAGGGCCAATGAGCAGTTCTTC	CSVARDRANEQFF
.	TRBV9	few	TRBJ2-2	TGTGCCAGCAGCCCACGACCCGGGGGTGGGACCGGGGAGCTGTTTTTT	CASSPRPGGGTGELFF
.	TRBV20-1	.	TRBJ2-1	TGCAGTGCTAGTTATACATCCGGCAATGAGCAGTTCTTC	CSASYTSGNEQFF
.	TRBV7-8	.	TRBJ2-2	TGTGCCAGCAGCTTCCTAATTGGGTGGTCCACCGGGGAGCTGTTTTTT	CASSFLIGWSTGELFF
.	TRBV12-5	few	TRBJ2-6	TGTGCTAGTGGTTTATTCGGGGGGCTCAGCTCTGGGGCCAACGTCCTGACTTTC	CASGLFGGLSSGANVLTF
.	TRBV9	few	TRBJ1-3	TGTGCCAGCACACCTGAGGAGAGGTACGGAAACACCATATATTTT	CASTPEERYGNTIYF
.	TRBV4-2	.	TRBJ2-4	TGTGCCAGCAGCCAAGATAGAGGAGTTGGAAACATTCAGTACTTC	CASSQDRGVGNIQYF
.	TRBV28	.	TRBJ2-3	TGTGCCAGCAGCCCGACCGGGACTTACACAGATACGCAGTATTTT	CASSPTGTYTDTQYF
.	TRBV5-5	few	TRBJ2-1	TGTGCCAGCAGCTTGGCTCTAAATGGGCAGTTCTTC	CASSLALNGQFF
.	TRBV5-1	.	TRBJ2-5	TGCGCCAGCAGCATAGAACCGAAGACCCAGTACTTC	CASSIEPKTQYF
.	TRBV3-1	many	TRBJ2-2	TGTGCCAGCAGCCAGACCGGGGAGCTGTTTTTT	CASSQTGELFF
.	TRBV29-1	.	TRBJ2-7	TGCAGCGTTGTAGTCGGAACCTACGAGCAGTACTTC	CSVVVGTYEQYF
.	TRBV9	few	TRBJ2-5	TGTGCCAGCAGCGCCGAAGCGTTCCAAGAGACCCAGTACTTC	CASSAEAFQETQYF
TRBD1	TRBV29-1	.	TRBJ2-2	TGCAGCGTTGAATATCAGGGGGTCGGGGAGCTGTTTTTT	CSVEYQGVGELFF
TRBD1	TRBV27	.	TRBJ2-2	TGTGCCAGCAGTTTGAGCCAGGGGGCGAGGGAGCTGTTTTTT	CASSLSQGARELFF
TRBD2	TRBV28	.	TRBJ2-7	TGTGCCAGCTGTTGGACTAGCGGCGATTACGAGCAGTACTTC	CASCWTSGDYEQYF
TRBD2	TRBV12-3/TRBV12-4	.	TRBJ2-2	TGTGCCAGCAGACCCTTACCGGGACTAGCGCGCCCCGGGGAGCTGTTTTTT	CASRPLPGLARPGELFF
TRBD1	TRBV27	.	TRBJ1-2	TGTGCCAGCAGTTTTGTTGGACAGGCCGGGCCTTATGGCTACACCTTC	CASSFVGQAGPYGYTF
.	TRBV5-1	.	TRBJ2-5	TGCGCCAGCAGCGTGGATGGACACCAACAAGAGACCCAGTACTTC	CASSVDGHQQETQYF